Following are 29 T cell receptor beta chains from one sample sequenced in a study of T cell repertoires in cytomegalovirus infection (dated by TCRdb to the late 2010s). These receptors have no known antigen. Interpreted using the paper, the treatment or condition label stands for: in vitro stimulation with specific CMV peptide epitopes to enrich CMV-specific T cells. The sequencer listed for this sample is Illumina HiSeq 1500. TCRdb trimmed the raw reads at Q25, called clones with MiXCR and kept productive beta chains. Rows are combined by CDR3 protein, so each entry shows the most common genes and DNA. The sample table records some 480,000 distinct CDR3 sequences; around 35% of these occur just once. In total, the top ten clones hold around a sixth of the sample. The source material was cultured PBMCs, sampled from culture after CMV antigen stimulation. The receptors stem from a human donor in good health (CMV status not recorded). Some clones in this sample may be carry-over from other donors' samples.

This clonotype has more than one count but fewer than ten. This chain joins TRBV7-2 and TRBJ2-3, with 10 bases identical to TRBD2. Per the germline V gene, CDR1 is SGHTA and CDR2 is FQGNSA. The CDR3 length is 16 residues. V lost 1 base, J lost 8 bases, and 9 bases stayed unmatched. CDR3 in DNA: TGTGCCAGCAGCTTAGTGTCTAGCGGGAGTCTGGTTACGCAGTATTTT. Protein: CASSLVSSGSLVTQYF.

The genes are TRBV27 and TRBJ2-3; the D is unclear. CDR3 size: 15 residues. Germline V lookup: CDR1 MNHEY, CDR2 SMNVEV (reference sequence). The V end lost 3 bases, the J end lost 2 bases, and 12 bases lay between the germline ends. The CDR3 reads CASSFGSLATDTQYF. CDR3 DNA: TGTGCCAGCAGTTTTGGCTCCCTGGCCACAGATACGCAGTATTTT.

This clonotype occurred a few times. This sequence joins TRBV12-3 or TRBV12-4 and TRBJ1-6, with 12 bases that match TRBD1. V dropped 6 bases and J dropped 5; count of bases not matched to a gene: 11. This CDR3 region has 18 residues. The CDR3 DNA follows: TGTGCCAGCAGCCCGGGACAGGGGGCTCTGGGAGATAATTCACCCCTCCACTTT. It yields the protein CASSPGQGALGDNSPLHF.

This clonotype was detected ten times or more. The chain links TRBV10-3 to TRBJ2-5; TRBD2 matches at 13 bases. The CDR3 sequence is 18 residues long. Trimming removed 6 bases from V and 0 bases from J; junction bases left unmatched: 10. Germline V gives CDR1 ENHRY, CDR2 SYGVKD. The chain's CDR3 is CAISDTSGRAQYQETQYF. CDR3 DNA: TGTGCCATCAGCGACACTAGCGGGAGGGCCCAGTACCAAGAGACCCAGTACTTC.

In this sample, this clonotype turned up a few times. The V gene is TRBV12-3 or TRBV12-4, the J gene TRBJ2-7; tentatively, D is TRBD2 (6 bases). Trimming took 2 bases from V and 3 from J, leaving 14 bases between them. The CDR3 runs 15 residues. CDR3 protein: CASSLMGEVGYEQYF. The CDR3 bases are TGTGCCAGCAGTTTAATGGGGGAGGTAGGCTACGAGCAGTACTTC.

This clonotype was seen a few times. This sequence joins TRBV7-9 and TRBJ1-1, with D maybe TRBD1 (5 bases). Trimming took 5 bases from V and 4 from J, leaving 17 bases between them. Germline V gives CDR1 SEHNR, CDR2 FQNEAQ (reference sequence). The CDR3 runs to 15 residues. The CDR3 is CASSPGADTLTEAFF. The CDR3 nucleotides are TGTGCCAGCAGCCCCGGGGCCGATACACTCACTGAAGCTTTCTTT. The complete variable domain, with remaining parts taken from reference TRBV7-9 and TRBJ1-1, reads DTGVSQNPRHKITKRGQNVTFRCDPISEHNRLYWYRQTLGQGPEFLTYFQNEAQLEKSRLLSDRFSAERPKGSFSTLEIQRTEQGDSAMYLCASSPGADTLTEAFFGQGTRLTVV.

This chain links TRBV6-2 or TRBV6-3 with TRBJ1-5; D unclear. V was clipped by 6 bases and J by 7 bases, with 10 bases between them. This CDR3 is 12 amino acids long. CDR1 and CDR2 from the germline V gene are MNHEY and SVGEGT. The DNA for the CDR3 is TGTGCCAGCAGCCCTGGGTCACAGCCCCAGCATTTT. Its protein product is CASSPGSQPQHF.

This rearrangement joins TRBV30 to TRBJ2-1; either TRBD1 or TRBD2 may fit D (5 bases each). The germline V and J ends were trimmed by 1 base and 13 bases, with 17 bases remaining between them. The CDR3 is 13 amino acids. In germline, CDR1 is GTSNPN, CDR2 SVGIG (reference sequence). Here the CDR3 DNA reads TGTGCCTGGAGTGCGGGACCCGCCGGTGCTCAGTTCTTC. Translated: CAWSAGPAGAQFF. The variable domain in full, completed from reference TRBV30 and TRBJ2-1, reads SQTIHQWPATLVQPVGSPLSLECTVEGTSNPNLYWYRQAAGRGLQLLFYSVGIGQISSEVPQNLSASRPQDRQFILSSKKLLLSDSGFYLCAWSAGPAGAQFFGPGTRLTVL.

The chain is built from TRBV11-3 and TRBJ1-2, with unresolved D. CDR3 length equals 13 residues. V lost 0 bases to trimming and J lost 6 bases, with 8 bases between them. Germline loops: CDR1 SGHNT, CDR2 YENEEA. The CDR3 here is CASSLEALDGYTF. CDR3 bases: TGTGCCAGCAGCTTAGAGGCTCTGGATGGCTACACCTTC.

The chain joins TRBV20-1 to TRBJ2-3, with D possibly being TRBD2 (5 bases). Germline V lookup: CDR1 DFQATT, CDR2 SNEGSKA (reference sequence). This CDR3 region has 16 residues. Trimming removed 5 bases at V and 2 bases at J, with 20 bases between. Here the CDR3 reads CSAAPPGVPATDTQYF. The CDR3 coding sequence is TGCAGTGCTGCACCCCCCGGGGTGCCCGCCACAGATACGCAGTATTTT.

This chain uses TRBV6-2 or TRBV6-3 with TRBJ2-1, with D perhaps TRBD2 (6 bases). The V end lost 5 bases, the J end lost 7 bases, and 15 bases lay between the germline ends. From germline, CDR1 is MNHEY and CDR2 SVGEGT. The CDR3 sequence is 14 residues long. The CDR3 loop is CASSNAGFGNEQFF. DNA of the CDR3: TGTGCCAGCAGTAACGCGGGATTCGGGAATGAGCAGTTCTTC.

The gene calls are TRBV12-3 or TRBV12-4 and TRBJ1-5, with a weak D call TRBD1 (5 bases). Between the trimmed V and J ends, which lost 2 bases and 7 bases, there was a span of 12 bases. CDR3 length: 14 residues. The DNA of the CDR3 is TGTGCCAGCAGTTTAATGGACGGGGGGCAGCCCCAGCATTTT. Its translation is CASSLMDGGQPQHF.

V usage is TRBV19 and J usage is TRBJ2-4, with TRBD1 identical over 7 bases. The germline gives CDR1 LNHDA, CDR2 SQIVND (reference sequence). Germline trimming cut 9 bases from V and 8 bases from J; bases unmatched to any gene: 10. The CDR3 loop spans 13 amino acids. CDR3 protein: CASRMAGGDIQYF. The CDR3 DNA reads TGTGCCAGCCGGATGGCAGGGGGTGACATTCAGTACTTC.

This rearrangement joins TRBV6-5 to TRBJ1-5; D ambiguous. The germline CDR1 and CDR2 sequences are MNHEY and SVGAGI. V was trimmed by 2 bases and J by 6 bases, leaving 8 bases between them. The CDR3 extends over 13 amino acids. The CDR3 DNA sequence: TGTGCCAGCAGTTACGGTTGGGGTCAGCCCCAGCATTTT. This translates into CASSYGWGQPQHF.

This clonotype was counted between two and nine times. The chain joins TRBV5-8 to TRBJ2-1; 10 nucleotides match TRBD2. This CDR3 contains 16 residues. Trimming removed 2 bases from V and 7 bases from J; junction bases left unmatched: 9. From germline, CDR1 is SGHTS and CDR2 YDEGEE. CDR3 bases: TGTGCCAGCAGCTTAGTGGCTAGCGGGAGTTTTAATGAGCAGTTCTTC. Translating it yields CASSLVASGSFNEQFF.

This clonotype was seen a few times. The gene calls are TRBV5-1 and TRBJ2-4; D is tentatively TRBD1 or TRBD2 (5 bases each). The germline CDR1 and CDR2 sequences are SGHRS and YFSETQ. The CDR3 is 14 amino acids. V lost 6 bases, J lost 6 bases, and 16 bases lay in between. CDR3 in amino acids: CASTRDLGSNIQYF. CDR3 DNA sequence: TGCGCCAGCACCAGGGACCTGGGGTCAAACATTCAGTACTTC.

This clonotype showed up just once. The CDR3 end shows no conserved phenylalanine or tryptophan, and so a read error is likely. This chain links TRBV4-3 with TRBJ1-3; the D is unclear. This CDR3 has 15 residues. V gave up 1 base and J gave up 3 bases, with 10 bases separating them. Germline values: CDR1 LGHNA, CDR2 YSLEER. This CDR3 is CASSQVPGSGNTIYC. The CDR3 DNA reads as TGCGCCAGCAGCCAAGTTCCGGGGAGTGGAAACACCATATATTGT.

This clonotype was counted only a few times. The chain joins TRBV7-2 to TRBJ2-1, with 8 nucleotides matching TRBD2. The CDR3 is 17 residues long. Germline trimming cut 2 bases from V and 5 bases from J; bases unmatched to any gene: 11. The germline gives CDR1 SGHTA, CDR2 FQGNSA. For the CDR3, the DNA is TGTGCCAGCAGCTTATTGGGATGGCGGGGGGTTAACAATGAGCAGTTCTTC. It encodes CASSLLGWRGVNNEQFF.

The V call is TRBV6-6, the J call TRBJ1-5; 10 positions match TRBD1. The CDR3 has 16 amino acids. V lost 6 bases to trimming and J lost 4 bases; unmatched junction nucleotides: 9. The germline CDR1 and CDR2 sequences are MNHNY and SVGAGI (reference sequence). CDR3 in amino acids: CASRDRDRGSNQPQHF. The CDR3 DNA sequence: TGTGCCAGCAGGGACCGGGACAGGGGTAGTAATCAGCCCCAGCATTTT.

This clonotype appeared a few times. The chain has TRBV12-3 or TRBV12-4 and TRBJ2-1; 7 bases fit TRBD2. The CDR3 length is 14 residues. The trim removed 6 bases at V and 6 bases at J, leaving 8 bases unmatched. CDR3 in amino acids: CASSLGTKFNEQFF. Written as DNA, the CDR3 is TGTGCCAGCAGCCTCGGGACTAAATTCAATGAGCAGTTCTTC.

This clonotype was seen only a few times. This rearrangement joins TRBV7-9 to TRBJ2-1; TRBD1 aligns across 10 bases. V trimming: 5 bases; J trimming: 6 bases; junction bases outside the gene matches: 4. The CDR3 totals 14 residues. The V gene's germline CDR1 is SEHNR and CDR2 FQNEAQ (reference sequence). CDR3 residues: CASSTGTGVNEQFF. CDR3 nucleotides: TGTGCCAGCAGCACAGGGACAGGGGTCAATGAGCAGTTCTTC.

The V and J genes are TRBV27 and TRBJ2-7, with TRBD2 matching 7 bases. CDR1 MNHEY and CDR2 SMNVEV come from the germline V gene (reference sequence). V lost 4 bases, J lost 4 bases, and 16 bases stayed unmatched. The CDR3 covers 17 residues. CDR3 DNA: TGTGCCAGCAGTTCTACCATCCTTGCGGGAGCCGAGTACGAGCAGTACTTC. Residues: CASSSTILAGAEYEQYF.

The chain links TRBV5-6 to TRBJ2-6; weak D call: TRBD1 (6 bases). Germline-derived CDR1 and CDR2 are SGHDT and YYEEEE. The ends were cut back, 5 bases at V and 0 bases at J, with 18 bases in the middle. The CDR3 is made up of 18 amino acids. CDR3 sequence: CASRPGDKTYSGANVLTF. CDR3 DNA: TGTGCCAGCAGACCTGGGGACAAGACCTACTCTGGGGCCAACGTCCTGACTTTC.

This clonotype was seen more than once but under ten times. The chain has TRBV20-1 and TRBJ1-5, with D hard to call. CDR3 length equals 13 residues. Trimming took off 5 bases at V and 3 bases at J, with 11 bases between the two ends. CDR1 and CDR2 from the germline V gene are DFQATT and SNEGSKA (reference sequence). The CDR3 coding sequence is TGCAGTGCTGCCGGAGGCCACAATCAGCCCCAGCATTTT. This codes for CSAAGGHNQPQHF.

This clonotype was seen repeatedly, ten times or more. The V call is TRBV7-2, the J call TRBJ1-2, with TRBD1 matching 11 bases. Germline values: CDR1 SGHTA, CDR2 FQGNSA. The CDR3 sequence is 16 residues long. V dropped 1 base and J dropped 7; count of bases not matched to a gene: 8. CDR3 nucleotide sequence: TGTGCCAGCAGCTTAGTATTTGGACAGGGGGCGGCTGGCTACACCTTC. Translated, it gives CASSLVFGQGAAGYTF.

This clonotype occurred a few times. The chain recombines TRBV7-9 with TRBJ2-3; the D gene could be TRBD1 or TRBD2 (5 bases each). Per the germline V gene, CDR1 is SEHNR and CDR2 is FQNEAQ (reference sequence). The CDR3 loop spans 14 amino acids. Trimming pared 10 bases from V and 6 bases from J, leaving 20 bases between. The CDR3 here is CAIPTSGPSDTQYF. The CDR3 region has the DNA TGTGCCATCCCGACGTCGGGGCCGAGTGATACGCAGTATTTT.

The chain recombines TRBV7-3 with TRBJ2-2; 7 bases agree with TRBD2. The germline V gene has CDR1 SGHTA and CDR2 FQGTGA. The CDR3 length is 14 residues. The trim removed 8 bases at V and 4 bases at J, leaving 7 bases unmatched. Written as DNA, the CDR3 is TGTGCCAGCCGAGCGGGGTCCGGCACCGGGGAGCTGTTTTTT. This sequence encodes CASRAGSGTGELFF.

This chain joins TRBV7-2 and TRBJ2-3, with D hard to call. CDR3 size: 15 residues. CDR1 is SGHTA, CDR2 FQGNSA, per germline. V was cut by 3 bases and J by 0 bases, with 10 bases left in between. The CDR3 loop reads CASSFLSPSTDTQYF. The CDR3 DNA sequence: TGTGCCAGCAGCTTTTTATCGCCCAGCACAGATACGCAGTATTTT.

This chain's CDR3 is CASSPDGGDQPQHF. In nucleotides, the CDR3 is TGTGCCAGCAGCCCAGACGGAGGGGATCAGCCCCAGCATTTT. The rearrangement links TRBV7-2 to TRBJ1-5, with D maybe TRBD1 (5 bases). This CDR3 comprises 14 residues. Germline CDR1 is SGHTA and CDR2 is FQGNSA. V lost 5 bases and J 5 bases, leaving 13 bases between the germline ends.